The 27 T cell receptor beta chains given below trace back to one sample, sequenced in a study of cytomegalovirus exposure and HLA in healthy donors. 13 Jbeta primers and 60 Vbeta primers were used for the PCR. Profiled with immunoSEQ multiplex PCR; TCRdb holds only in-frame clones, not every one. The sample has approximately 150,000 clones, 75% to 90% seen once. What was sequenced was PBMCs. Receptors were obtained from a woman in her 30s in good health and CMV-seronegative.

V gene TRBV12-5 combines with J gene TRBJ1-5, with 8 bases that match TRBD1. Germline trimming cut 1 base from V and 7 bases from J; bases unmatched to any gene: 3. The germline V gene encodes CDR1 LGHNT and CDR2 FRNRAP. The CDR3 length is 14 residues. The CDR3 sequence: CASGLAGGGQPQHF. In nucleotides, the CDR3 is TGTGCTAGTGGTTTGGCAGGGGGCGGCCAGCCCCAGCATTTT.

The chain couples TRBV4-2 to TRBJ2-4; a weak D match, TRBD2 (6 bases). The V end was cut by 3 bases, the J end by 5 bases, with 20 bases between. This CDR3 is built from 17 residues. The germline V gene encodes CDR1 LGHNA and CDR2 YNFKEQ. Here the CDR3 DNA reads TGTGCCAGCAGCCAGGGCTGGGCGGGAACGGATGAAAACATTCAGTACTTC. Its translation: CASSQGWAGTDENIQYF.

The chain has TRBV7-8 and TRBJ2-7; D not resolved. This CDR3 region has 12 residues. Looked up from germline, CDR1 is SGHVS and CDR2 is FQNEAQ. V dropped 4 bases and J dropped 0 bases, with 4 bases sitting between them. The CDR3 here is CASSSSSYEQYF. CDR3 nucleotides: TGTGCCAGCAGCTCCTCCTCCTACGAGCAGTACTTC.

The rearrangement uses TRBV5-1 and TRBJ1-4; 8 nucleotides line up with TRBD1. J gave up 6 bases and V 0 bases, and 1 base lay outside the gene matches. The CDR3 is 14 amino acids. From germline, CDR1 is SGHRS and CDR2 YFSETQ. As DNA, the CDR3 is TGCGCCAGCAGCTTGGAGACAGGGGATGAAAAACTGTTTTTT. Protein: CASSLETGDEKLFF.

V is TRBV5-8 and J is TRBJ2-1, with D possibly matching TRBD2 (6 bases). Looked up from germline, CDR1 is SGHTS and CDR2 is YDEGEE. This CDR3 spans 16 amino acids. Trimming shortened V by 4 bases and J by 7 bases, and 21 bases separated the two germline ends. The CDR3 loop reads CASSPLGAGPPNEQFF. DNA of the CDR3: TGTGCCAGCAGCCCCCTGGGTGCGGGGCCACCTAATGAGCAGTTCTTC.

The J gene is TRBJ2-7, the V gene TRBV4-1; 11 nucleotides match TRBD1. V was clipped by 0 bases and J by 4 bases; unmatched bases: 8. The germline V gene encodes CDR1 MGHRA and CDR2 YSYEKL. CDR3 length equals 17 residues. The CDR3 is CASSQDGGTGGRYEQYF. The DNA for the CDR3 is TGCGCCAGCAGCCAAGATGGGGGGACAGGGGGTCGGTACGAGCAGTACTTC.

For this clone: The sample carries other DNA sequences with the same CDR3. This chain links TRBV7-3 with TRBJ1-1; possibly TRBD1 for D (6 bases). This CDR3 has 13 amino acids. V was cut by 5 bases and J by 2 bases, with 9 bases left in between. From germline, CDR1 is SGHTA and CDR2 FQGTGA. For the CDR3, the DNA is TGTGCCAGCAGCCTGGACAGAAACACTGAAGCTTTCTTT. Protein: CASSLDRNTEAFF.

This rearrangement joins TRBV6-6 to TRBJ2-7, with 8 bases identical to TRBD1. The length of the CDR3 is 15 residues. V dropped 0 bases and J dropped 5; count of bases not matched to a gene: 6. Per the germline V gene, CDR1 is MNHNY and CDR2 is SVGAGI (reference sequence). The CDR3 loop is CASSYSTGARDEQYF. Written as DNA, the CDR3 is TGTGCCAGCAGTTACTCGACAGGGGCTCGCGACGAGCAGTACTTC.

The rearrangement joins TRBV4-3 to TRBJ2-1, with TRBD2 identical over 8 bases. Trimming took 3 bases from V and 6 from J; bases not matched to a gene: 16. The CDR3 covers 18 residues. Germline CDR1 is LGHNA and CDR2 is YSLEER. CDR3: CASSQGRVSYAGGNEQFF. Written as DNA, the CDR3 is TGCGCCAGCAGCCAGGGGAGGGTTAGCTACGCGGGGGGCAATGAGCAGTTCTTC.

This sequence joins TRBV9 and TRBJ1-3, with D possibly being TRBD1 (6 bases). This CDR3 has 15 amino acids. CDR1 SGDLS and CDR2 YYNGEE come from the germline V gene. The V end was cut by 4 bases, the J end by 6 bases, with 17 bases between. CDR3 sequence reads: CASSLRGTSENTIYF. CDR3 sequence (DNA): TGTGCCAGCAGCCTCAGGGGCACGAGCGAAAACACCATATATTTT.

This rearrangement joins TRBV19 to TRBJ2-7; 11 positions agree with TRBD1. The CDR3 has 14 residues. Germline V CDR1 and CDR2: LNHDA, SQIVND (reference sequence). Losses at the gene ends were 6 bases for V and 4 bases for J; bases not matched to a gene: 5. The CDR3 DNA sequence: TGTGCCAGTAGCCCGCGGGACAGGGGGTACGAGCAGTACTTC. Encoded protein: CASSPRDRGYEQYF.

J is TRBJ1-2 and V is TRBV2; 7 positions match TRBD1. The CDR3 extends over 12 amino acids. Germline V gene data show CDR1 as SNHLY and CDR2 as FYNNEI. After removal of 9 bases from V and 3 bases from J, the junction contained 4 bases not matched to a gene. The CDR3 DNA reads TGTGCCAGGCAAGGGACAGACTATGGCTACACCTTC. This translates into CARQGTDYGYTF.

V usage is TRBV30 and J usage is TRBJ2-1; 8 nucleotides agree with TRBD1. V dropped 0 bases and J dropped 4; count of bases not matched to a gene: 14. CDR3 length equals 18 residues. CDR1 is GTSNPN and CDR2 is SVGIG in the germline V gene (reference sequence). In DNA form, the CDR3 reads TGTGCCTGGAGTGTAGGGATCTGGGACAGGAAAATTTACAATGAGCAGTTCTTC. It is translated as CAWSVGIWDRKIYNEQFF.

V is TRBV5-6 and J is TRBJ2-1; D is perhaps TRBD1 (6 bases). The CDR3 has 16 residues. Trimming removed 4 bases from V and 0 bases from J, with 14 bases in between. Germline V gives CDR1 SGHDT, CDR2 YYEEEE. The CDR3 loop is CASSKLQDSSYNEQFF. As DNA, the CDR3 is TGTGCCAGCAGCAAACTACAGGACAGCTCCTACAATGAGCAGTTCTTC.

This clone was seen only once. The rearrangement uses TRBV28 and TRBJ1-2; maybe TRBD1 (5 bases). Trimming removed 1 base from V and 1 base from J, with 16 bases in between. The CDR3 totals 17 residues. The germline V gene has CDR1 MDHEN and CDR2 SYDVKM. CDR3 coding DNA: TGTGCCAGCAGTTTATCGGTGGGGGGTACCCTTAACTATGGCTACACCTTC. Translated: CASSLSVGGTLNYGYTF.

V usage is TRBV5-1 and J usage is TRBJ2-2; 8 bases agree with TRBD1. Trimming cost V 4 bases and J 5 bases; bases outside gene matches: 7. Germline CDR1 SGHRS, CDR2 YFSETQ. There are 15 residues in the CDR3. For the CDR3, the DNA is TGCGCCAGCAGCCTCCACTACAGGGGGACCGGGGAGCTGTTTTTT. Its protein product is CASSLHYRGTGELFF.

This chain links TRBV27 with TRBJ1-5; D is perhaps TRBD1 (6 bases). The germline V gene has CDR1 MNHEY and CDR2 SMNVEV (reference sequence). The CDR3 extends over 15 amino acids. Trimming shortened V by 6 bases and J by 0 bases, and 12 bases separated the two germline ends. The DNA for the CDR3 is TGTGCCAGCAGGCTACAGGGTTATAGCAATCAGCCCCAGCATTTT. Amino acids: CASRLQGYSNQPQHF.

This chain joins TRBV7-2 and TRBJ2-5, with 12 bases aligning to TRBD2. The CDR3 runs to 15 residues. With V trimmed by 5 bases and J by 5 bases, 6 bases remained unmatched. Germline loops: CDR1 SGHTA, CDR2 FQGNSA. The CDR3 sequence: CASSTRLAGAETQYF. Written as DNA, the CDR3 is TGTGCCAGCAGCACAAGACTAGCGGGGGCCGAGACCCAGTACTTC. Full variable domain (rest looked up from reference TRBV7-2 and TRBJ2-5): GAGVSQSPSNKVTEKGKDVELRCDPISGHTALYWYRQSLGQGLEFLIYFQGNSAPDKSGLPSDRFSAERTGGSVSTLTIQRTQQEDSAVYLCASSTRLAGAETQYFGPGTRLLVL.

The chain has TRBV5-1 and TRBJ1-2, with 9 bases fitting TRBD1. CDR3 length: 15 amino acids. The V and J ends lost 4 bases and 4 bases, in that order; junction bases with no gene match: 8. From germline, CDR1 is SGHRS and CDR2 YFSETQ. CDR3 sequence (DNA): TGCGCCAGCAGCCCTTCGGACAGGGGCATCTATGGCTACACCTTC. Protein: CASSPSDRGIYGYTF.

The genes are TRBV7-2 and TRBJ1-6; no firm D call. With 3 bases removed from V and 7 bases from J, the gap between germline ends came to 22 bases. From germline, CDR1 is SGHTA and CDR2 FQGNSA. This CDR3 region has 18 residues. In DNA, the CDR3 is TGTGCCAGCAGCTTTTCGACTTCGTTTCTTGCCTTCAATTCACCCCTCCACTTT. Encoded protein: CASSFSTSFLAFNSPLHF.

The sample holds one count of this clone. The CDR3 is CASSPFRANEQFF. CDR3 coding DNA: TGTGCCAGCAGTCCCTTTCGAGCCAATGAGCAGTTCTTC. The genes are TRBV9 and TRBJ2-1; D gene ambiguous. Trimming removed 5 bases from V and 6 bases from J, with 12 bases in between. CDR3 length equals 13 residues. The germline CDR1 and CDR2 sequences are SGDLS and YYNGEE.

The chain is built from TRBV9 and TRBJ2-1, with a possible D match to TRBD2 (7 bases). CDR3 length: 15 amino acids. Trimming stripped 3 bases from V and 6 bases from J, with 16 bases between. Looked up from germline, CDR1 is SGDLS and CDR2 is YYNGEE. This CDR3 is CASSGEWGGPNEQFF. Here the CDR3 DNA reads TGTGCCAGCAGCGGGGAGTGGGGGGGCCCCAATGAGCAGTTCTTC.

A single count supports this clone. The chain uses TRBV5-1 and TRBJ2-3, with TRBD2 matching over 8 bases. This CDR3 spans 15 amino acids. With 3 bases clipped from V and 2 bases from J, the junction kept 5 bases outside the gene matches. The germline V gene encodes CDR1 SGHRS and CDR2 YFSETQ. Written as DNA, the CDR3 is TGCGCCAGCAGCTCACTAGCGGACTTCACAGATACGCAGTATTTT. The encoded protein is CASSSLADFTDTQYF. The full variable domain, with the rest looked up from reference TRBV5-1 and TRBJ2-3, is KAGVTQTPRYLIKTRGQQVTLSCSPISGHRSVSWYQQTPGQGLQFLFEYFSETQRNKGNFPGRFSGRQFSNSRSEMNVSTLELGDSALYLCASSSLADFTDTQYFGPGTRLTVL.

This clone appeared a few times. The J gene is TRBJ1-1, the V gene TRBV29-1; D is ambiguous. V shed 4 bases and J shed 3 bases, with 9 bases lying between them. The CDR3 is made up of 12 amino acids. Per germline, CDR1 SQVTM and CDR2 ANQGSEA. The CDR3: CSVASVDTEAFF. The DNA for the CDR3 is TGCAGCGTTGCGTCGGTCGACACTGAAGCTTTCTTT. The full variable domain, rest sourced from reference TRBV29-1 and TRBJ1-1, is SAVISQKPSRDICQRGTSLTIQCQVDSQVTMMFWYRQQPGQSLTLIATANQGSEATYESGFVIDKFPISRPNLTFSTLTVSNMSPEDSSIYLCSVASVDTEAFFGQGTRLTVV.

CDR3 loop: CASSLFGRRPYEQYF. The CDR3 DNA sequence: TGTGCCAGCAGTTTATTTGGCCGGAGACCCTACGAGCAGTACTTC. The gene calls are TRBV28 and TRBJ2-7; D call uncertain. CDR3 length: 15 amino acids. Germline assignment: CDR1 MDHEN and CDR2 SYDVKM. The V gene lost 1 base and the J gene lost 2 bases, with 12 bases spanning the gap.

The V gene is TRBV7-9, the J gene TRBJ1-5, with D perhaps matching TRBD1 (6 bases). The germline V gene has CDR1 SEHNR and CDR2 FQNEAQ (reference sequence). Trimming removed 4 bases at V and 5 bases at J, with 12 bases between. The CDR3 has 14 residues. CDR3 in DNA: TGTGCCAGCAGCTCCAGATCAGGGGATCAGCCCCAGCATTTT. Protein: CASSSRSGDQPQHF.

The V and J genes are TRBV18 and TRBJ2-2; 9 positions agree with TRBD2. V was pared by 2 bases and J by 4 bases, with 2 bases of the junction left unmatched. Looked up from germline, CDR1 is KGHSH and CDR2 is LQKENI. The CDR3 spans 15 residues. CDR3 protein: CASSPTREGTGELFF. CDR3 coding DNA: TGTGCCAGCTCACCAACGCGGGAGGGCACCGGGGAGCTGTTTTTT.